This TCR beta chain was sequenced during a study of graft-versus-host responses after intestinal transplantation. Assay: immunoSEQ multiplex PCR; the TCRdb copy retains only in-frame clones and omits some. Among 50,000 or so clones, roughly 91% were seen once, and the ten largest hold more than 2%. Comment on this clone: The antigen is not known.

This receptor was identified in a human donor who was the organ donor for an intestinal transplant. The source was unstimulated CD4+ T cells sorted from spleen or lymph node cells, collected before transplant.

CDR3: CSAREYTEAFF. CDR3 sequence (DNA): TGCAGTGCTAGAGAGTACACTGAAGCTTTCTTT. V and J are TRBV20-1 and TRBJ1-1; D call uncertain. Germline CDR1 is DFQATT and CDR2 is SNEGSKA (reference sequence). This CDR3 region has 11 residues. V dropped 0 bases and J dropped 3 bases, with 2 bases sitting between them.